This T cell receptor beta chain originates from a study of blood T cell repertoires in COVID-19. For the study at large: Collection of acute and convalescent COVID-19 samples took place in the United States, Italy and Spain. Sample material is recorded as cDNA or gDNA derived from T cells, B-cell-depleted T cells, or PBMCs.

Per the authors' pipeline: Estimation of nucleated cell counts relied on the amplification of reference gene primers. Clones were sequenced by immunoSEQ multiplex PCR, and TCRdb holds only the in-frame ones, with some missing. That table supplies the V and J calls and clone size; D and trimming were determined from the DNA. The sample lists around 300,000 clones; over 80% were seen once. Germline CDR1 MDHEN, CDR2 SYDVKM. The CDR3 totals 12 residues. V was shortened by 4 bases and J by 1 base, with 4 bases between the two germline ends. This clonotype was obtained from a woman in her forties or fifties with active or convalescent COVID-19. The J gene is TRBJ2-5, the V gene TRBV28, with D hard to call. Sequenced: peripheral blood. CDR3 protein: CASSSVQETQYF. The CDR3 DNA follows: TGTGCCAGCAGTTCAGTCCAAGAGACCCAGTACTTC.